This T cell receptor (beta chain) was sequenced in a study of T cell responses to AZD1222 COVID-19 vaccine. The table came from immunoSEQ multiplex PCR; TCRdb's copy has only in-frame clones and leaves some out. The sample records 90,000 to 120,000 clones, about nine tenths being singletons. This clone was seen a single time. The length of the CDR3 is 15 residues. The V end lost 5 bases, the J end lost 4 bases, and 14 bases lay between the germline ends. Germline assignment: CDR1 LGHDT and CDR2 YNNKEL (reference sequence). The V gene is TRBV3-1 (or the pseudogene TRBV3-2), the J gene TRBJ2-2; D may correspond to TRBD1 or TRBD2 (6 bases each). The sequence was obtained from an adult who received the AZD1222 COVID-19 vaccine. The material sequenced was peripheral blood, taken 28 days after the second AZD1222 dose. CDR3 nucleotides: TGTGCCAGCAGCTCCCGGGGGCGGGTCACCGGGGAGCTGTTTTTT. The encoded protein is CASSSRGRVTGELFF.